Given below is one T cell receptor (beta chain) in context. The antigen remains undetermined. The assay was immunoSEQ multiplex PCR, and TCRdb's table has in-frame clones only and misses some. Of roughly 180,000 clones listed, under 95% were seen once; the top ten hold roughly 1.4%. Germline V gene sequence: CDR1 MGHRA, CDR2 YSYEKL. Trimming removed 1 base from V and 5 bases from J, with 14 bases in between. The CDR3 sequence is 15 residues long. Pooling was applied to second doses at about 4 or about 12 weeks. The sample is drawn from a study of T cell responses to AZD1222 COVID-19 vaccine. Study-wide results and limits: Spike-specific TCR breadth and depth both grew after two AZD1222 doses.

The chain recombines TRBV4-1 with TRBJ1-2; no reliable D call. The source is an adult who received the AZD1222 COVID-19 vaccine. This specimen consisted of peripheral blood, obtained 28 days after the second AZD1222 dose. The CDR3 protein is CASSQGPEAGYGYTF. CDR3 DNA sequence: TGCGCCAGCAGCCAAGGGCCCGAAGCTGGTTATGGCTACACCTTC.